This T cell receptor (beta chain) is from a study of breast tumors, draining lymph nodes, adjacent tissues. In TCRdb, the multiplex PCR reads were re-called with MiXCR into one record per CDR3 protein. This table holds 270,000 or so distinct CDR3 sequences, 30% found once. Findings and limits, study-wide: That most tumor T cells come from lymph nodes remained unproven. Tumors had less TCR diversity than lymph nodes, more than nontumor tissue. Luminal-like breast cancer showed significantly greater tumor-nontumor repertoire similarity than basal-like breast cancer did. Data fit most tumor T cells coming from lymph node, expanding in tumor.

A note on this clonotype: Its antigen is not identified.

The lymph nodes were axillary draining lymph nodes from breast cancer patients. The TCR comes from a female donor with breast cancer. Some clones in this sample may be carry-over from other donors' samples. Sequenced sample: axillary lymph node tissue.

The CDR3 here is CAISEGRDTQYF. The DNA of the CDR3 is TGTGCCATCAGTGAGGGGAGGGATACGCAGTATTTT. The rearrangement links TRBV10-3 to TRBJ2-3; D may be TRBD2 (6 bases). The germline V and J ends were trimmed by 2 bases and 6 bases, with 6 bases remaining between them. This CDR3 comprises 12 residues. Germline values: CDR1 ENHRY, CDR2 SYGVKD.